Included here is one TCR beta chain sequence, with context. The data were taken from a study of T cell changes during pregnancy in multiple sclerosis. Data came from immunoSEQ multiplex PCR; TCRdb stores just in-frame clones and leaves some out. The table records around 45,000 clones, 80% to 95% of them present only once. Sequencing used CD4+ T cells from peripheral blood mononuclear cells, obtained before pregnancy. This receptor was taken from a female donor with multiple sclerosis, enrolled in a pregnancy study.

CDR3 sequence (DNA): TGCGCCAGCAGCCAAGTAAAGGAGAGGGCCAACGTCCTGACTTTC. Its translation: CASSQVKERANVLTF. This chain links TRBV4-1 with TRBJ2-6; D call uncertain. The CDR3 contains 15 residues. Looked up from germline, CDR1 is MGHRA and CDR2 is YSYEKL. V gave up 1 base and J gave up 5 bases, with 9 bases separating them.